The count of the clone carrying this T cell receptor beta chain is one. The sample belongs to a study of blood T cell repertoires in COVID-19. On the study more broadly: Sample material is recorded as cDNA or gDNA derived from T cells, B-cell-depleted T cells, or PBMCs.

While infection was still active, Seattle patients were enrolled and then followed longitudinally. This CDR3 contains 18 residues. In germline, CDR1 is LGHDT, CDR2 YNNKEL (reference sequence). V lost 0 bases and J lost 5; bases outside the gene matches: 13. Original processing notes: Amplification of reference gene primers was used by the study to estimate nucleated cell counts. The assay was immunoSEQ multiplex PCR, and TCRdb's table has in-frame clones only and misses some. The V and J calls and clone size are taken from that table; D and trimming were inferred from the DNA. The data hold approximately 70,000 clones, with approximately 90% observed a single time.

This TCR was recovered from a woman in her forties or fifties with COVID-19, enrolled during active disease. Sequencing was done on a sample of peripheral blood. This chain connects TRBV3-1 (or the pseudogene TRBV3-2) to TRBJ2-3, with 8 positions matching TRBD2. In DNA form, the CDR3 reads TGTGCCAGCAGCCAAGATGGCCTAGCGGGTTCCCAGAGAGATACGCAGTATTTT. The encoded protein is CASSQDGLAGSQRDTQYF.